Below, one T cell receptor beta chain is given with its context. Its target is not known. Using immunoSEQ multiplex PCR, the repertoire was profiled, and TCRdb retains in-frame clones only, with some absent. The table lists over 150,000 clones, 86% of them singletons, with roughly 1.9% in the top ten. The data were taken from a study of cytomegalovirus exposure and HLA in healthy donors. Turning to the study itself: The same platform used for the 600 to 750 first-cohort repertoires was also used for the approximately 120 validation repertoires, as a later analysis reported.

Findings and caveats of the study: Researchers reported that three CMV-associated chains were confirmed in vitro as CMV antigen-specific.

With 5 bases removed from V and 8 bases from J, the gap between germline ends came to 12 bases. The CDR3 consists of 11 residues. Looked up from germline, CDR1 is DFQATT and CDR2 is SNEGSKA (reference sequence). The donors were members of the validation cohort, which comprised approximately 120 subjects and was separate from the first cohort of 666 subjects. This TCR came from a human donor in good health. Specimen: PBMCs. The chain carries TRBV20-1 and TRBJ1-2; D gene uncertain. CDR3 loop: CSAPYRGGYTF. The CDR3 DNA sequence: TGCAGTGCTCCATACCGAGGAGGCTACACCTTC.